These T cell receptor beta chains were read from a single sample in a study of blood T cell repertoires in COVID-19. This table comes from immunoSEQ multiplex PCR, and its TCRdb copy is limited to in-frame clones, with some not included. The repertoire holds under 300,000 clones, with around 86% as singletons. The sample comprised peripheral blood. The receptor source for this set is a man younger than 35 with active or convalescent COVID-19. Each CDR3 is given with its conserved first and last residue. The order of the fields is D gene, J gene, CDR3 length, clone size, V gene, CDR3 DNA, CDR3 protein. A D gene is named only where the DNA matches it firmly. Only part of the rows carry a size: once, few, many, or a class if the clone is expanded.

NA TRBJ1-1 13 NA TRBV15 TGTGCCACCAGCTTTAACAGGGACACTGAAGCTTTCTTT CATSFNRDTEAFF
NA TRBJ2-2 11 NA TRBV28 TGTGCCAGCAGTTCCCGCGGGGAGCTGTTTTTT CASSSRGELFF
TRBD1 TRBJ1-5 14 NA TRBV19 TGTGCCAGTAGGGGGGGACAGGCCAATCAGCCCCAGCATTTT CASRGGQANQPQHF
TRBD1 TRBJ1-6 12 once TRBV27 TGTGCCAGCAGTGACAGGGACACACCCCTCCACTTT CASSDRDTPLHF
NA TRBJ1-1 14 NA TRBV10-3 TGTGCCATCAGGCCGGAACAGACGAACACTGAAGCTTTCTTT CAIRPEQTNTEAFF
NA TRBJ2-1 14 once TRBV7-2 TGTGCCAGCAGCTTCGACCATTTGGGGCGGGAGCAGTTCTTC CASSFDHLGREQFF
TRBD1 TRBJ2-1 13 NA TRBV7-2 TGTGCCAGCAGCTCACTGACAGGGAATGAGCAGTTCTTC CASSSLTGNEQFF
NA TRBJ2-2 11 NA TRBV5-4 TGTGCCAGCAGCTTGTCTGGGGAGCTGTTTTTT CASSLSGELFF
TRBD1 TRBJ2-3 16 NA TRBV4-2 TGTGCCAGCAGCCCACGACAGGGGAGCCACACAGATACGCAGTATTTT CASSPRQGSHTDTQYF
TRBD2 TRBJ2-7 13 NA TRBV12-3/TRBV12-4 TGTGCTGATAGCGGGCCTCCCTCCTACGAGCAGTACTTC CADSGPPSYEQYF
NA TRBJ1-1 13 NA TRBV25-1 TGTGCCAGCTCTCCCGGGGAATTGGCTGAAGCTTTCTTT CASSPGELAEAFF
NA TRBJ2-6 14 NA TRBV6-5 TGTGCCAGCAGTTCCCAATCTGGGGCCAACGTCCTGACTTTC CASSSQSGANVLTF
TRBD1 TRBJ1-2 13 NA TRBV28 TGTGCCAGCACTCTTAAGGGGGCGGGCGGCTACACCTTC CASTLKGAGGYTF
TRBD1 TRBJ2-7 12 NA TRBV6-6 TGTGCCAGCAGTGCCCAGGGGGACGAGCAGTACTTC CASSAQGDEQYF
NA TRBJ1-1 18 NA TRBV12-5 TGTGCTAGTGGTTTGGGGACAGAGTGGTCCTCCATGAACACTGAAGCTTTCTTT CASGLGTEWSSMNTEAFF